This section outlines one TCR beta chain sequence together with its context. A read error may produce the germline difference seen at one junction end. Once RNA had been extracted, it was reverse transcribed into cDNA to act as the sequencing template. Using immunoSEQ multiplex PCR, the repertoire was profiled, and TCRdb retains in-frame clones only, with some absent. The table includes approximately 100,000 clones, around 60% detected once. This record comes from a study of CD8+ T cells in alopecia areata. Treatment defined: oral pan-JAK inhibitor, 5-10 mg twice daily. Lesional scalp punch biopsies and peripheral blood were collected from alopecia areata patients. This CDR3 is built from 17 residues. Per germline, CDR1 MGHRA and CDR2 YSYEKL.

The gene calls are TRBV4-1 and TRBJ1-5; weak D call: TRBD1 (5 bases). The sequenced sample was CD8+ T cells sorted from blood, obtained at approximately week 61, from a patient treated with tofacitinib. The TCR originated in a human donor with alopecia areata. CDR3 DNA: TGCGCCAGCAGCCAAGATAGGACCCCGGGACGACATCAGCCCCGGCATTTT. Translating gives CASSQDRTPGRHQPRHF.